This T cell receptor (beta chain) appears in the sequencing data of a study of fetal regulatory T cell absence and autoimmunity. Study as a whole: The IPEX patients lacked clinical diabetes but had exocrine pancreas autoimmunity. Study-wide results and limits: TRB gene family usage was broadly similar in cord blood and pancreas. Compared with cord blood, pancreas showed oligoclonal TCR enrichment, some clones over 80-fold.

Some clones are missing from TCRdb's copy, which holds only in-frame ones; the method was immunoSEQ multiplex PCR. The sample consists of tens of thousands of clones, about four fifths of them appearing once. This CDR3 has 14 residues. CDR1 is SGHAT, CDR2 FQNNGV, per germline. Comment on this clone: Its antigen is not known. One end of the junction fails to match germline, which may point to a read error.

Sequencing input: cord blood. The rearrangement links TRBV11-2 to TRBJ2-7; D tentatively fits TRBD1 or TRBD2 (5 bases each). This clonotype was sampled from a newborn boy with IPEX syndrome. In DNA, the CDR3 is TGTGCCAGCAGCTTAGCTCGGGGCTCCAACGAGCAGTACTTC. As protein: CASSLARGSNEQYF.